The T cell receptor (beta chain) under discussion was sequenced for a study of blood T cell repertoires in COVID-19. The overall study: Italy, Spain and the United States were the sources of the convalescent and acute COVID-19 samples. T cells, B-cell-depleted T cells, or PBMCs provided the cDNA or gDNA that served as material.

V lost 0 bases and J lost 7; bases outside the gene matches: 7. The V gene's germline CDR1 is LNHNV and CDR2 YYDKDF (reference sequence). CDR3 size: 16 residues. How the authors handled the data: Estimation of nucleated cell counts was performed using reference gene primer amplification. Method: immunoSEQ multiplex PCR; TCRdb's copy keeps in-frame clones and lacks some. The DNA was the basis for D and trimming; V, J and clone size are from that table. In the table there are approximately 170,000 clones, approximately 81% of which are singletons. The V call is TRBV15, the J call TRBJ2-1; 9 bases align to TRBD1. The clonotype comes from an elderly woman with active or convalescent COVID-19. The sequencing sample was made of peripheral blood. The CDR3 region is CATSRDRGTGFNEQFF. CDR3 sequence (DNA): TGTGCCACCAGCAGAGATAGGGGGACAGGGTTTAATGAGCAGTTCTTC.